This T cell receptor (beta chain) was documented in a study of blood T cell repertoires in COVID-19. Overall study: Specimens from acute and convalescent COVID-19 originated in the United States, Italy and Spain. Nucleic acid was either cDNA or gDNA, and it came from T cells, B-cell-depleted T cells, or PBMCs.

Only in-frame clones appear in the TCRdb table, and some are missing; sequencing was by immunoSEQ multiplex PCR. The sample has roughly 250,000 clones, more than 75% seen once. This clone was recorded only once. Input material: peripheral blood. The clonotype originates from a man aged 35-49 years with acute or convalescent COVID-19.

The CDR3 bases are TGCGCCAGCAGCTTGACTGGGGCACCCAAGAACACTGAAGCTTTCTTT. It translates to CASSLTGAPKNTEAFF. The rearrangement uses TRBV5-1 and TRBJ1-1, with D maybe TRBD1 (5 bases). Trimming removed 1 base at V and 1 base at J, with 14 bases between. The CDR3 extends over 16 amino acids. CDR1 is SGHRS, CDR2 YFSETQ, per germline.